Included here is one T cell receptor (beta chain) sequence, with context. Its specificity is not known. Every TCR library drew on around 3.5 ug of total RNA. Amplification used two nested PCRs: approximately 16 cycles, then approximately 9 cycles, on TCRalpha/TCRbeta cDNA. Each CDR3 protein gets one entry in TCRdb, which reprocessed the 5' RACE reads and gives no DNA. The repertoire shows 330,000 or so distinct CDR3 sequences; the top ten hold 2% to 2.5%. These data are taken from a study of monozygotic twins with inflammatory bowel disease. Whole-study findings and limits: Repertoires of patients may have been made more variable by differing immunosuppressive treatments. Reduced clonotype sharing with other individuals was observed in IBD patients relative to healthy twins, especially with disease activity.

CDR3 length: 14 residues. Germline CDR1 and CDR2: SEHNR and FQNEAQ (reference sequence). The genes are TRBV7-9 and TRBJ1-1; no DNA is available, so the TRBD1 call from TCRdb remains unchecked. Material for sequencing was blood. The receptor was isolated from a human donor with ulcerative colitis or Crohn's disease, or a healthy co-twin of an affected twin (not recorded which). CDR3 amino acids: CASSFQGVGTEAFF.